Detailed here is one T cell receptor beta chain. It lacks a known antigen. Within one base of it there is no much larger clone, and no base qualities were kept. This entry belongs to a study of blood T cells in healthy people across ages (dated by TCRdb to about 2015). With regard to the full study: Template switching captured roughly one uniquely barcoded TCR beta cDNA molecule per two T cells in model experiments. The study measured age-related changes in TCR beta repertoire diversity using deep sequencing normalized with unique cDNA molecular identifiers. Donors were grouped into four age groups: young (average roughly 17 years), middle-aged (roughly 38), aged (roughly 67) and long-lived (around 80). For two donors (one aged 18 to 30 and one aged 80 or older), the study analyzed two additional independent replicas of 1 million unique cDNA reads from the same blood draw. General study outcomes and caveats: A strong correlation was found between observed TCR beta diversity and the percentage of naive T cells measured by flow cytometry. Estimates of total diversity based on one million sequenced T cells were considered lower bounds and underestimates. As age increased, observed TCR beta diversity per million T cells dropped in a roughly linear way, and a significant reduction was already evident by age about 40. Conclusive comparison of naive and antigen-experienced compartments was prevented by the profiling of bulk unsorted PBMCs. The CMV infection status of donors was not known, potentially confounding age-related changes in expanded clonotypes. The long-lived group showed more naive CD4+ T cells, fewer expanded clones and increased TCR diversity than the aged group, suggesting age selection.

From the cysteine up to the phenylalanine, the CDR3 has a length of 13 residues. Solely the CDR3 DNA is kept, with 39 bases framed from the first base. The trim is 8 bases for V and 7 bases for J, with a gap of 12 bases between the germline ends. The donors were roughly 40 Caucasian individuals from Russia, aged roughly 6 to 100 years, who were systemically healthy. Approximately 10 milliliters of peripheral blood were collected from each donor into EDTA-treated Vacutainer tubes. Ficoll-Paque density-gradient centrifugation was used to isolate PBMCs, with at least 7 million per sample. Total RNA was extracted from PBMCs with Trizol reagent, with at least 6 micrograms obtained per sample. For every donor, an aliquot of PBMCs went through flow cytometry to measure the percentages of naive CD45RAhigh/CD27high T cells. The library was prepared using 5' RACE. Reads for this sample came from an Illumina HiSeq 2500. A second roughly 7 to 11 cycle PCR used a sample-barcoded 5' primer and a J-beta primer mix. A template-switch 5' adaptor carrying 12 random nucleotides introduced a unique molecular identifier onto each TCR beta cDNA molecule. At least 2.5 million CDR3-containing paired-end reads were obtained from each sample. The Mint cDNA synthesis kit, primed by a TRBC-specific oligonucleotide, was used to synthesize first-strand cDNA from all RNA. Following uracil-DNA glycosylase treatment, all cDNA underwent a first 18-cycle PCR with the universal primers M1SS and BC2_uni_R. On the study's bioinformatics: Each sample was normalized by randomly selecting 1 million high-quality reads, each carrying a distinct molecular identifier. Instead of being binned into consensus sequences, reads that shared molecular identifiers were thrown out. MiTCR, set to a Q25 quality threshold and the strictest error-elimination algorithm, was used for CDR3 identification, clonotype clustering and error correction. A nonparametric unseen species model with Euler transformation was used to estimate lower-bound total TCR beta diversity. The public reads were run again by TCRdb, first through fastp at Q25 and then through MiXCR, and only productive beta chains were kept. Entries that share a CDR3 protein sequence are merged under the most common genes and DNA. The V and J calls, along with clone size, are taken from TCRdb and not from the paper's own processing. The sample data list about 800,000 distinct CDR3 sequences, and around 25% of these were observed just once. The top ten constitute roughly 3.5% of the sample.

This sample was shared with a second study, whose subject was T cells of mothers and their children. Per the second study: Nine systemically healthy Caucasian individuals, comprising three mothers and their six children, were included as donors. cDNA synthesis consumed the entire amount of extracted RNA, loaded at about 1.6 ug RNA in each 15 ul reaction. In the second PCR, the M1S primer added sample barcodes and 2-4 random nucleotides. More than 8.5 million TCR beta CDR3 reads were obtained from each mother, and 2.5 million to 3 million reads were obtained from each child. In both related and unrelated pairs, thymic selection shapes the output of TCR recombination in a similar way, with inherited differences having only a minor effect. Related mother-child pairs always showed normalized repertoire overlap that was slightly higher than in unrelated mother-child pairs, though the difference was never significant. Persistent microchimeric T cell clones were not detected, at a sensitivity of around 99 clones per million clonotypes. Deep NGS was used in the study to compare the TCR beta repertoires of mothers and children and to look for features that separate related mother-child pairs from unrelated individuals. The mean age was 40 +/- 4 years for the mothers and approximately 11 +/- 4 years for the children. Libraries were sequenced on Illumina HiSeq 2000 with 100+100 nt paired-end reads after adapter ligation with NEBNext reagents. To prevent cross-contamination, the mother and child libraries were prepared a month apart and were sequenced in separate runs. For each donor, between about 500,000 and 2,100,000 distinct TCR beta clonotypes were identified. Naive TCR beta clonotypes were estimated from low-frequency clonotypes matched to each donor's FACS-determined naive share, without sorting.

The specimen sequenced was blood. The clonotype was recovered from a boy younger than 18 in good health. The rearrangement joined TRBV12-3 or TRBV12-4 to TRBJ1-6, with TRBD1 perhaps the D gene, on 6 matching bases. The encoded CDR3 is CASWTVGNSPLHF. The bases read TGTGCCAGCTGGACAGTGGGGAATTCACCCCTCCACTTT.